This is a list of T cell receptor beta chains from one sample in a study of patients and donors after allogeneic stem cell transplantation. MiXCR, applied by TCRdb to the RT-PCR reads, yields one record per CDR3 protein. The profile covers around 17,000 distinct CDR3 sequences, with under 35% appearing a single time and more than 30% taken by the ten largest. The source material was blood, either unsorted or a sorted T cell fraction (not recorded which). All receptors come from a human donor who was either an allogeneic HSCT recipient or a stem cell or donor lymphocyte infusion donor (not recorded which). It is not recorded whose cells these are; they may come from a transplant donor. The CDR3 runs from the conserved cysteine through the conserved F or W. The D gene is left open where the match is weak. Size is omitted from some rows. Given values are once, few, many or a class for expanded clones.

v_call: TRBV5-1
d_call: -
cdr3_length: 12
j_call: TRBJ2-3
clone_size: -
cdr3_nt: TGCGCCAGCAGCCTGAGCACAGATACGCAGTATTTT
cdr3_aa: CASSLSTDTQYF

v_call: TRBV4-3
d_call: -
cdr3_length: 17
j_call: TRBJ1-6
clone_size: -
cdr3_nt: TGCGCCAGCAGCCAAGAGCCCCCCAGCTCCTATAATTCACCCCTCCACTTT
cdr3_aa: CASSQEPPSSYNSPLHF

v_call: TRBV18
d_call: TRBD1
cdr3_length: 15
j_call: TRBJ1-1
clone_size: medium-sized
cdr3_nt: TGTGCCAGCTCAACGGGACAGGGGGTTCGCACTGAAGCTTTCTTT
cdr3_aa: CASSTGQGVRTEAFF

v_call: TRBV28
d_call: -
cdr3_length: 14
j_call: TRBJ1-4
clone_size: -
cdr3_nt: TGTGCCAGCAGTGAGATTCCAACTAATGAAAAACTGTTTTTT
cdr3_aa: CASSEIPTNEKLFF

v_call: TRBV20-1
d_call: TRBD1
cdr3_length: 16
j_call: TRBJ1-2
clone_size: -
cdr3_nt: TGCAGTGCAAGCGGCCCAGGGGGTCGAGCTAACTATGGCTACACCTTC
cdr3_aa: CSASGPGGRANYGYTF

v_call: TRBV18
d_call: -
cdr3_length: 13
j_call: TRBJ1-1
clone_size: -
cdr3_nt: TGTGCCAGCTCAAATAAGTGGGACACTGAAGCTTTCTTT
cdr3_aa: CASSNKWDTEAFF

v_call: TRBV6-2/TRBV6-3
d_call: -
cdr3_length: 15
j_call: TRBJ1-5
clone_size: -
cdr3_nt: TGTGCCAGCAGTTACAGGGTTAGGGGCAATCAGCCCCAGCATTTT
cdr3_aa: CASSYRVRGNQPQHF

v_call: TRBV7-9
d_call: -
cdr3_length: 15
j_call: TRBJ1-1
clone_size: -
cdr3_nt: TGTGCCAGCAGCTTAGGATTCGGGCTTTCCACTGAAGCTTTCTTT
cdr3_aa: CASSLGFGLSTEAFF

v_call: TRBV7-2
d_call: -
cdr3_length: 13
j_call: TRBJ1-5
clone_size: -
cdr3_nt: TGTGCCAGCAGTATGAGAGGCAATCAGCCCCAGCATTTT
cdr3_aa: CASSMRGNQPQHF

v_call: TRBV4-3
d_call: -
cdr3_length: 13
j_call: TRBJ1-6
clone_size: many
cdr3_nt: TGCGCCAGCAGTCAGGGGTTAGGGTCACCCCTCCACTTT
cdr3_aa: CASSQGLGSPLHF

v_call: TRBV5-1
d_call: TRBD1
cdr3_length: 15
j_call: TRBJ1-2
clone_size: few
cdr3_nt: TGCGCCAGCAGCCGCTCGGGACAGTATAACTATGGCTACACCTTC
cdr3_aa: CASSRSGQYNYGYTF

v_call: TRBV5-1
d_call: -
cdr3_length: 14
j_call: TRBJ1-2
clone_size: -
cdr3_nt: TGCGCCAGCAGCTTCCGGGACGGCCAGTATGGCTACACCTTC
cdr3_aa: CASSFRDGQYGYTF

v_call: TRBV6-5
d_call: -
cdr3_length: 11
j_call: TRBJ1-1
clone_size: -
cdr3_nt: TGTGCCAGTACCGGCGGTTCTGAAGCTTTCTTT
cdr3_aa: CASTGGSEAFF

v_call: TRBV6-5
d_call: TRBD1
cdr3_length: 14
j_call: TRBJ1-1
clone_size: -
cdr3_nt: TGTGCCAGTCGCACAGGGGCCTGGAACACTGAAGCTTTCTTT
cdr3_aa: CASRTGAWNTEAFF

v_call: TRBV7-9
d_call: -
cdr3_length: 16
j_call: TRBJ1-6
clone_size: many
cdr3_nt: TGTGCCAGCAGCTTATTTGAAGGGGTAGATAATTCACCCCTCCACTTT
cdr3_aa: CASSLFEGVDNSPLHF

v_call: TRBV6-2/TRBV6-3
d_call: -
cdr3_length: 14
j_call: TRBJ2-1
clone_size: few
cdr3_nt: TGTGCCAGCAGTCCGCGAACTTACTACAATGAGCAGTTCTTC
cdr3_aa: CASSPRTYYNEQFF

v_call: TRBV5-6
d_call: -
cdr3_length: 13
j_call: TRBJ1-1
clone_size: few
cdr3_nt: TGTGCCAGCAGCGGTCTTGGAGGGACTGAAGCTTTCTTT
cdr3_aa: CASSGLGGTEAFF

v_call: TRBV5-1
d_call: -
cdr3_length: 13
j_call: TRBJ1-2
clone_size: few
cdr3_nt: TGCGCCAGCAGCCCGGGACCTAACTATGGCTACACCTTC
cdr3_aa: CASSPGPNYGYTF

v_call: TRBV29-1
d_call: -
cdr3_length: 8
j_call: TRBJ1-1
clone_size: -
cdr3_nt: TGCAGCGTCGGAGAAGCTTTCTTT
cdr3_aa: CSVGEAFF

v_call: TRBV7-2
d_call: TRBD2
cdr3_length: 14
j_call: TRBJ2-5
clone_size: few
cdr3_nt: TGTGCCAGCAGCTTAGTAGCGGGGTGGGAGACCCAGTACTTC
cdr3_aa: CASSLVAGWETQYF

v_call: TRBV5-5
d_call: -
cdr3_length: 13
j_call: TRBJ1-3
clone_size: few
cdr3_nt: TGTGCCAGCAGCTTCCTCTCTGGAAACACCATATATTTT
cdr3_aa: CASSFLSGNTIYF

v_call: TRBV12-3/TRBV12-4
d_call: TRBD1
cdr3_length: 15
j_call: TRBJ2-1
clone_size: -
cdr3_nt: TGTGCCAGCAGAAGAGGGACAGGGACCTACAATGAGCAGTTCTTC
cdr3_aa: CASRRGTGTYNEQFF

v_call: TRBV10-2
d_call: -
cdr3_length: 13
j_call: TRBJ1-5
clone_size: few
cdr3_nt: TGCGCCAGCAGGGACAACAGCAATCAGCCCCAGCATTTT
cdr3_aa: CASRDNSNQPQHF

v_call: TRBV19
d_call: -
cdr3_length: 14
j_call: TRBJ1-1
clone_size: -
cdr3_nt: TGTGCCAGTAGTATACCGGGGGTGAACACTGAAGCTTTCTTT
cdr3_aa: CASSIPGVNTEAFF

v_call: TRBV4-3
d_call: TRBD1
cdr3_length: 16
j_call: TRBJ2-3
clone_size: few
cdr3_nt: TGCGCCAGCAGCCACGACAGGGCTTGGGGCACAGATACGCAGTATTTT
cdr3_aa: CASSHDRAWGTDTQYF

v_call: TRBV20-1
d_call: -
cdr3_length: 14
j_call: TRBJ1-4
clone_size: -
cdr3_nt: TGCAGTGCTAGAGGGGCGGCGGTTAATGAAAAACTGTTTTTT
cdr3_aa: CSARGAAVNEKLFF